The sequence of this T cell receptor (beta chain) was determined in a study of T cell responses to AZD1222 COVID-19 vaccine listed by TCRdb under 2021. With respect to the entire study: AZD1222 recipients given second doses at about 4 weeks or at about 12 weeks were pooled, since spike-specific TCR depth and breadth were not found to differ between the two schedules. Trial participants were enrolled by age into 18-55, 56-69 and 70-plus year subgroups, with 148, 28 and 57 TCR-sequenced participants respectively. TCR sequencing covered some 250 trial participants: 200 to 220 given two doses of AZD1222 and about 26 given two doses of MenACWY control vaccine.

The CDR3 regions of human TCRbeta chains were analyzed by immunosequencing. Turning to the authors' computational methods: TCRs in the repertoires were matched against a reference library of SARS-CoV-2-specific TCRs that had been generated with the MIRA antigen-specificity platform. Breadth was defined as the fraction of unique TCRs that were SARS-CoV-2-associated, and depth was defined as the fraction of total T cells that were SARS-CoV-2-associated. Using the MIRA data, each spike-specific TCR was mapped to the spike region that the TCR reacts to and placed in a CD4 or CD8 class. Log10-transformed breadth and depth values were compared by one-way ANOVA with Sidak's multiple comparisons tests. In TCRdb, the immuneACCESS table is reduced to in-frame sequences with V and J assigned. These tables do not hold every clone; where another copy was compared, an unresolved V gene accounts for under half, and the others remain unexplained. V and J calls and clone size are given by that table; D and trimming were obtained from the DNA. This sample holds tens of thousands of clones; about nine tenths were observed only once. Of the sample, 22% falls within the top ten clones.

The sample's time point label is to be understood as: baseline before first vaccination. Vaccinee samples came from UK trials COV001 and COV002, including a single-blind randomized controlled phase 2/3 trial of AZD1222 (ChAdOx1 nCoV-19) in healthy adults. For TCRbeta chain sequencing, PBMC samples from trial participants were taken at day 0 and at day 28 after the second dose. Overall results and qualifications from the work: Conclusions about previously exposed vaccinees were limited because only six AZD1222 recipients were SARS-CoV-2 seropositive at baseline. The 56-69-year group was small, and its depth increase did not reach significance, likely because of low power. Epitopes outside the regions mutated in the B.1.351 and B.1.1.7 variants were reportedly recognized by nearly half of the unique spike-specific TCRs. CD4 TCRs associated with the vaccine covered the entire spike protein, and the dominant responses were in regions 160-218 and 743-854. Most participants were white British and females outnumbered males, and the authors suggested that clonal diversity may have been underestimated. Because no day 14 peak-response samples were available, the repertoires could be characterized only after the peak T cell response. After two AZD1222 doses, spike-specific TCR breadth and depth were significantly higher than at day 0 and than in MenACWY recipients.

Only one count was recorded for this clone. Its antigen is unknown. Base-call qualities are not available, and no considerably larger clone is one nucleotide away. Including the terminal cysteine and phenylalanine, the CDR3 comprises 13 residues. Of the read, only the CDR3 DNA is kept; its 39 bases are in frame from base 1. The junction carries 13 bases between V and J, which are trimmed by 4 bases and 5 bases respectively. Taken from the germline V gene (reference sequence), the CDR1 and CDR2 loops are SGHNT and YYREEE. The source of this sequence is an adult in good health. Here the chain combines TRBV5-4 and TRBJ2-7; the D gene may be TRBD1 or TRBD2, since each aligns over 5 bases. This sample comprised peripheral blood, obtained on day 0 of AZD1222 vaccination. The nucleotides read TGTGCCAGCAGCCCCCCGGGACGCGACGAGCAGTACTTC. It translates to CASSPPGRDEQYF.